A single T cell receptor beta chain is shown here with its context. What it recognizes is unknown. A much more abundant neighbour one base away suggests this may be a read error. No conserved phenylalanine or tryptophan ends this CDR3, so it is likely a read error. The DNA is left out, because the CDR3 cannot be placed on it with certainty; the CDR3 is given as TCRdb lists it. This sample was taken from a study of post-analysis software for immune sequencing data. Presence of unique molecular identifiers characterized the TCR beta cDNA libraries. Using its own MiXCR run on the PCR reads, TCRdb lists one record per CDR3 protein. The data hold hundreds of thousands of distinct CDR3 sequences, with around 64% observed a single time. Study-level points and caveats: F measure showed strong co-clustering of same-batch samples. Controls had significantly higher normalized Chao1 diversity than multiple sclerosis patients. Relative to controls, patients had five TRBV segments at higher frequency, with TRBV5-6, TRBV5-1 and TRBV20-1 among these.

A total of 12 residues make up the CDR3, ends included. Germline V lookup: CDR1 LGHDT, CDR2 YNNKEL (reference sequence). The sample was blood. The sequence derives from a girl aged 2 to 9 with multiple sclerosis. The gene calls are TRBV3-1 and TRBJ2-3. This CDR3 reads CASSLISYEQYL.